The 9 T cell receptor beta chains below all came from one sample that was sequenced in a study of T-cell reconstitution after alpha-beta-depleted transplantation in children. A library of TCRbeta sequences, prepared with unique molecular identifiers, was generated. TCRdb re-derived calls from the PCR reads in MiXCR, one entry per CDR3 protein. The sample includes hundreds of thousands of distinct CDR3 sequences, roughly 17% of them seen just once. The sequencing used PBMCs, mostly from graft donor cells, collected 360 days after TCRalphabeta/CD19-depleted stem cell transplant. These receptors originate from a boy younger than two who had a stem cell transplant for Wiskott-Aldrich syndrome, so the T cells may come from the graft donor.

This clonotype was detected a few times. This chain connects TRBV6-1 to TRBJ2-2; D is possibly TRBD1 (5 bases). Trimming left V 2 bases short and J 1 base short, with 11 bases between. In germline, CDR1 is MNHNS, CDR2 SASEGT. CDR3 size: 16 residues. The CDR3: CASSERSQVNTGELFF. The CDR3, as DNA: TGTGCCAGCAGTGAAAGATCACAGGTGAACACCGGGGAGCTGTTTTTT.

This clonotype was observed a handful of times. The chain carries TRBV10-3 and TRBJ1-5; the match to TRBD1 covers 7 bases. Germline CDR1 is ENHRY and CDR2 is SYGVKD. The CDR3 totals 16 residues. The V gene end was trimmed by 6 bases and the J gene end by 2 bases; junction bases not matched to a gene: 10. The CDR3 sequence: CAISAGTVKGNQPQHF. The CDR3 coding sequence is TGTGCCATCAGCGCAGGGACAGTGAAGGGCAATCAGCCCCAGCATTTT.

The rearrangement uses TRBV5-5 and TRBJ2-7, with TRBD1 matching 11 bases. Germline CDR1 and CDR2: SGHKS and YYEKEE (reference sequence). Unmatched junction bases numbered 3, after V lost 3 bases and J lost 7 bases. The CDR3 extends over 13 amino acids. The CDR3 nucleotides are TGTGCCAGCAGCTGGGACAGGGGGTTAGAGCAGTACTTC. Residues: CASSWDRGLEQYF.

This chain uses TRBV4-1 with TRBJ2-7, with D possibly matching TRBD1 (6 bases). V lost 2 bases, J lost 6 bases, and 17 bases lay in between. The CDR3 is 15 residues long. The germline CDR1 and CDR2 sequences are MGHRA and YSYEKL. This chain's CDR3 is CASSQHPTGLGEQYF. Here the CDR3 DNA reads TGCGCCAGCAGCCAACACCCTACAGGGTTGGGCGAGCAGTACTTC.

This rearrangement joins TRBV20-1 to TRBJ1-1, with 7 bases identical to TRBD1. J lost 0 bases, V lost 6 bases, and 4 bases had no gene match. The CDR3 spans 13 residues. Per the germline V gene, CDR1 is DFQATT and CDR2 is SNEGSKA (reference sequence). This CDR3 is CSAPDRVNTEAFF. DNA of the CDR3: TGCAGTGCACCCGACAGGGTGAACACTGAAGCTTTCTTT.

J is TRBJ1-4 and V is TRBV20-1; tentatively, D is TRBD1 (5 bases). The CDR3 consists of 15 residues. Germline V gene sequence: CDR1 DFQATT, CDR2 SNEGSKA (reference sequence). The V and J ends lost 3 bases and 4 bases respectively, with 15 bases between them. The CDR3 sequence is CSASGDGEVNEKLFF. CDR3 nucleotide sequence: TGCAGTGCTAGTGGGGACGGGGAGGTTAATGAAAAACTGTTTTTT.

This clonotype was counted only a few times. The V and J genes are TRBV20-1 and TRBJ1-6; D may be TRBD1 (5 bases). CDR3 length: 14 residues. Germline V gene data show CDR1 as DFQATT and CDR2 as SNEGSKA (reference sequence). Deletions cut 5 bases from V and 8 bases from J, with 16 bases between. The CDR3 region is CSARPGRNYSPLHF. DNA for the CDR3: TGCAGTGCTCGACCGGGACGGAACTATTCACCCCTCCACTTT.

The sample holds many counts of this clonotype. V and J are TRBV10-3 and TRBJ2-5, with TRBD1 identical over 10 bases. Germline values: CDR1 ENHRY, CDR2 SYGVKD. The CDR3 has 14 amino acids. The V segment lost 5 bases and the J segment 4 bases; nucleotides outside the gene matches: 4. CDR3 DNA sequence: TGTGCCATCAGTAAGACAGGGGGCTCAGAGACCCAGTACTTC. Translation gives CAISKTGGSETQYF.

J is TRBJ2-1 and V is TRBV21-1. TRBV21-1 is a recognized pseudogene. The CDR3 runs 11 residues. CDR3 bases: TGTGCCAGCAGAGACGGGGTTAAGCAGTTCTTC. Translated, it gives CASRDGVKQFF.